The present T cell receptor (beta chain) was sequenced within a study of T cells in Graves' hyperthyroidism and ophthalmopathy. Study-level points and caveats: Researchers found most expanded thyroid clonotypes above 0.001 in blood as well.

This clonotype was found once. Its cognate antigen is unknown. Germline assignment: CDR1 SNHLY and CDR2 FYNNEI. The V and J ends lost 4 bases and 6 bases, in that order; junction bases with no gene match: 2. The CDR3 contains 15 residues. RNA transcripts yielded amplified TCR beta CDR3 regions. A set of HTBI primers served as the primers for a first-round RT-PCR of the TCR CDR3. TCRdb re-analysed the multiplex PCR reads in MiXCR, keeping a single row per CDR3 protein. This table has under 650,000 distinct CDR3 sequences, roughly 15% appearing once. Stable Graves' hyperthyroidism meant no ophthalmopathy progression within 18 months. Patients aged 18 to 65 had newly diagnosed hyperthyroidism of under 2 months' duration. Isolation of PBMCs was performed on 9.5 to 10 ml fresh peripheral blood.

The chain couples TRBV2 to TRBJ2-1, with 14 bases that match TRBD2. Specimen: blood. The receptor was isolated from a woman in her 30s with Graves' hyperthyroidism. The CDR3 loop is CASSGLAGGPNEQFF. Here the CDR3 DNA reads TGTGCCAGCAGTGGACTAGCGGGGGGGCCCAATGAGCAGTTCTTC.